The following is a TCR beta chain sequence with its context. This specimen belongs to a study of blood T cell repertoires in COVID-19. This CDR3 has 11 amino acids. CDR1 and CDR2 (germline): DFQATT, SNEGSKA (reference sequence). Trimming cost V 1 base and J 11 bases, with 11 bases left between them. Data came from immunoSEQ multiplex PCR; TCRdb stores just in-frame clones and leaves some out. This table has 120,000 to 150,000 clones, more than 80% appearing once. This TCR came from a woman older than 75 in a cohort sampled during active or convalescent COVID-19. The specimen was peripheral blood. The chain combines TRBV20-1 with TRBJ1-1, with D hard to call. CDR3 DNA sequence: TGCAGTGCTAGAGGACCCCTCGGGGCTTTCTTT. Protein sequence: CSARGPLGAFF.